One sample yielded the 29 T cell receptor beta chains listed below, sequenced in a study of T cell changes during pregnancy in multiple sclerosis. TCRdb's copy holds only in-frame clones and misses some; the assay was immunoSEQ multiplex PCR. The table records 80,000 to 130,000 clones, roughly 93% of them present only once. Sequences were derived from peripheral blood, sampled before pregnancy. The receptor source for this set is a female donor with multiple sclerosis, enrolled in a pregnancy study.

This chain uses TRBV30 with TRBJ2-7; 8 nucleotides match TRBD2. Looked up from germline, CDR1 is GTSNPN and CDR2 is SVGIG (reference sequence). The CDR3 loop spans 16 amino acids. Losses at the gene ends were 7 bases for V and 0 bases for J; bases not matched to a gene: 14. The CDR3 is CASQKPLAGSSYEQYF. DNA of the CDR3: TGTGCCTCCCAGAAGCCTTTAGCGGGAAGCTCCTACGAGCAGTACTTC.

The V and J genes are TRBV25-1 and TRBJ1-2; 11 nucleotides align to TRBD1. Germline V gene sequence: CDR1 MGHDK, CDR2 SYGVNS. The CDR3 is 14 residues long. V lost 4 bases to trimming and J lost 6 bases; unmatched junction nucleotides: 4. CDR3: CASSVGQGANGYTF. The CDR3 DNA reads as TGTGCCAGCAGTGTTGGACAGGGGGCGAATGGCTACACCTTC.

V usage is TRBV10-3 and J usage is TRBJ2-2, with D tentatively TRBD2 (6 bases). The CDR3 has 12 amino acids. V was cut by 6 bases and J by 7 bases, with 9 bases left in between. CDR1 is ENHRY, CDR2 SYGVKD, per germline. CDR3 nucleotide sequence: TGTGCCATCAGGCTGGGAGGCGGGGAGCTGTTTTTT. It is translated as CAIRLGGGELFF.

The chain is built from TRBV2 and TRBJ1-2, with 10 positions matching TRBD1. CDR1 SNHLY and CDR2 FYNNEI come from the germline V gene. Trimming took 3 bases from V and 1 from J; bases not matched to a gene: 2. This CDR3 is 15 amino acids long. This chain's CDR3 is CASSEGQGINYGYTF. In nucleotides, the CDR3 is TGTGCCAGCAGTGAGGGACAGGGGATTAACTATGGCTACACCTTC. The full variable domain, rest sourced from reference TRBV2 and TRBJ1-2, is EPEVTQTPSHQVTQMGQEVILRCVPISNHLYFYWYRQILGQKVEFLVSFYNNEISEKSEIFDDQFSVERPDGSNFTLKIRSTKLEDSAMYFCASSEGQGINYGYTFGSGTRLTVV.

V and J are TRBV27 and TRBJ2-3; D is unresolved. The germline V gene encodes CDR1 MNHEY and CDR2 SMNVEV (reference sequence). V lost 2 bases to trimming and J lost 2 bases, with 11 bases between them. This CDR3 has 15 amino acids. The CDR3 here is CASSLSLENTDTQYF. CDR3 coding DNA: TGTGCCAGCAGTTTAAGTTTAGAGAACACAGATACGCAGTATTTT.

The genes are TRBV10-3 and TRBJ1-5, with 9 bases identical to TRBD1. The V gene end was trimmed by 11 bases and the J gene end by 0 bases; junction bases not matched to a gene: 11. The CDR3 runs 16 residues. In germline, CDR1 is ENHRY, CDR2 SYGVKD. The CDR3 sequence: CAAQSDRGGSNQPQHF. In nucleotides, the CDR3 is TGTGCCGCTCAATCGGACAGGGGTGGTAGCAATCAGCCCCAGCATTTT.

V usage is TRBV5-4 and J usage is TRBJ2-7; TRBD1 matches at 8 bases. Trimming took 0 bases from V and 11 from J; bases not matched to a gene: 4. The CDR3 covers 12 residues. Germline loops: CDR1 SGHNT, CDR2 YYREEE (reference sequence). The CDR3 protein is CASSLGTGSKYF. Written as DNA, the CDR3 is TGTGCCAGCAGCTTGGGGACAGGGTCTAAGTACTTC.

In this sample, this clone turned up once. This chain connects TRBV10-3 to TRBJ1-2; 10 bases map to TRBD1. The CDR3 contains 17 residues. The J segment lost 2 bases and the V segment lost 6 bases, leaving 12 bases of the junction unmatched. Looked up from germline, CDR1 is ENHRY and CDR2 is SYGVKD. The CDR3, as DNA: TGTGCCATCAGGGGGGACATCGGGACAGGGGACAACTATGGCTACACCTTC. Amino acids: CAIRGDIGTGDNYGYTF.

The CDR3 DNA sequence: TGTGCCAGTAGTATGGGACAGGTTCAAGCTTTCTTT. As protein: CASSMGQVQAFF. J is TRBJ1-1 and V is TRBV19, with TRBD1 identical over 8 bases. From germline, CDR1 is LNHDA and CDR2 SQIVND (reference sequence). V lost 3 bases and J lost 9; bases outside the gene matches: 3. The CDR3 consists of 12 residues.

The rearrangement uses TRBV6-1 and TRBJ2-3; tentative D call: TRBD2 (5 bases). From germline, CDR1 is MNHNS and CDR2 SASEGT. The CDR3 runs 12 residues. V lost 8 bases and J 7 bases, leaving 13 bases between the germline ends. CDR3 in DNA: TGTGCCAGCCGTCCCGGGGTGAATACGCAGTATTTT. It encodes CASRPGVNTQYF.

The chain links TRBV10-1 to TRBJ2-7; 11 bases match TRBD2. Germline values: CDR1 WNHNN, CDR2 SYGVQD (reference sequence). The ends lost 8 bases at V and 2 bases at J; junction bases unmatched: 5. The CDR3 has 14 amino acids. The CDR3 DNA reads TGCGCCAGCTCTGGACTAGCGGGTCCCTACGAGCAGTACTTC. Encoded protein: CASSGLAGPYEQYF.

The V gene is TRBV6-5, the J gene TRBJ1-2; 9 positions agree with TRBD1. CDR1 is MNHEY and CDR2 is SVGAGI in the germline V gene. V shed 6 bases, J shed 5 bases, and the junction held 7 bases outside the gene matches. CDR3 size: 14 residues. The CDR3 DNA follows: TGTGCCAGCAGCAAAACAGGGGGCGGGTATGGCTACACCTTC. Translating it yields CASSKTGGGYGYTF.

This sequence joins TRBV5-1 and TRBJ2-7; 8 positions agree with TRBD2. The CDR3 covers 14 residues. Germline values: CDR1 SGHRS, CDR2 YFSETQ. After removal of 4 bases from V and 3 bases from J, the junction contained 6 bases not matched to a gene. The CDR3 here is CASSEPGLVYEQYF. The CDR3 DNA sequence: TGCGCCAGCAGCGAACCGGGACTAGTCTACGAGCAGTACTTC. The complete variable domain, with remaining parts taken from reference TRBV5-1 and TRBJ2-7, reads KAGVTQTPRYLIKTRGQQVTLSCSPISGHRSVSWYQQTPGQGLQFLFEYFSETQRNKGNFPGRFSGRQFSNSRSEMNVSTLELGDSALYLCASSEPGLVYEQYFGPGTRLTVT.

This chain joins TRBV19 and TRBJ2-1; D not certain. Trimming took 5 bases from V and 0 from J, leaving 11 bases between them. Germline V gives CDR1 LNHDA, CDR2 SQIVND (reference sequence). The CDR3 extends over 15 amino acids. The CDR3 nucleotides are TGTGCCAGTAGTTCAGGTCTCACCTCCTACAATGAGCAGTTCTTC. It codes for CASSSGLTSYNEQFF.

The chain recombines TRBV19 with TRBJ2-7, with TRBD2 identical over 12 bases. Trimming took 4 bases from V and 3 from J; bases not matched to a gene: 7. The length of the CDR3 is 16 residues. CDR1 is LNHDA and CDR2 is SQIVND in the germline V gene (reference sequence). Here the CDR3 DNA reads TGTGCCAGTAGTACAACTAGCGGGAGGTTGGGCTACGAGCAGTACTTC. It encodes CASSTTSGRLGYEQYF.

The V call is TRBV27, the J call TRBJ1-1, with a possible D match to TRBD1 (6 bases). CDR3 length: 14 amino acids. Trimming shortened V by 2 bases and J by 3 bases, and 10 bases separated the two germline ends. The germline gives CDR1 MNHEY, CDR2 SMNVEV (reference sequence). The chain's CDR3 is CASSLGTLYTEAFF. CDR3 DNA sequence: TGTGCCAGCAGTTTAGGGACATTATACACTGAAGCTTTCTTT.

V is TRBV19 and J is TRBJ2-2, with 8 bases matching TRBD1. Germline V gives CDR1 LNHDA, CDR2 SQIVND (reference sequence). V trimming: 0 bases; J trimming: 1 base; junction bases outside the gene matches: 4. The length of the CDR3 is 17 residues. The CDR3 protein is CASSIDRGTGNTGELFF. CDR3 in DNA: TGTGCCAGTAGTATAGATCGGGGGACAGGGAACACCGGGGAGCTGTTTTTT.

The CDR3 loop reads CASGERESHEQYF. CDR3 nucleotide sequence: TGCGCCAGCGGGGAGCGGGAGTCCCACGAGCAGTACTTC. The rearrangement links TRBV10-1 to TRBJ2-7; 8 bases align to TRBD2. The CDR3 is made up of 13 amino acids. The V gene's germline CDR1 is WNHNN and CDR2 SYGVQD (reference sequence). V shed 8 bases and J 5 bases; nucleotides not matched to a gene: 8.

The V call is TRBV29-1, the J call TRBJ2-3, with 10 bases matching TRBD1. V dropped 7 bases and J dropped 11; count of bases not matched to a gene: 9. The CDR3 contains 12 residues. The germline V gene encodes CDR1 SQVTM and CDR2 ANQGSEA. In nucleotides, the CDR3 is TGCAGCGCTTGGACAGGGGGATTATGGCAGTATTTT. Its protein product is CSAWTGGLWQYF.

This sequence joins TRBV5-1 and TRBJ1-2; D possibly corresponds to TRBD1 (5 bases). The CDR3 sequence is 14 residues long. Trimming removed 5 bases from V and 8 bases from J, with 19 bases in between. Germline CDR1 SGHRS, CDR2 YFSETQ. CDR3 in DNA: TGCGCCAGCAGATTTGAGGGGAGGGCAGGAGGCTACACCTTC. Its translation is CASRFEGRAGGYTF.

On this clone: The DNA is omitted, as the CDR3 cannot be located on it reliably, and the CDR3 follows TCRdb's listing. The genes are TRBV28 and TRBJ2-7; the table's TRBD2 call for D was not verified on the DNA. The CDR3 comprises 16 residues, both ends counted. Germline V gene sequence: CDR1 MDHEN, CDR2 SYDVKM. The CDR3 sequence is CASSLLRATERVEQYF.

The chain carries TRBV6-5 and TRBJ1-2, with D uncertain. Trimming took 4 bases from V and 4 from J, leaving 16 bases between them. Germline V gene lookup returns CDR1 MNHEY and CDR2 SVGAGI. The CDR3 runs 15 residues. The CDR3 DNA follows: TGTGCCAGCAGTTCTGGGCAGAGCTTTTTCTATGGCTACACCTTC. Amino acids: CASSSGQSFFYGYTF.

This chain joins TRBV28 and TRBJ1-4, with D maybe TRBD1 (6 bases). Germline-derived CDR1 and CDR2 are MDHEN and SYDVKM. V was shortened by 8 bases and J by 8 bases, with 15 bases between the two germline ends. The CDR3 is made up of 13 amino acids. The CDR3 here is CASGNRVREKLFF. For the CDR3, the DNA is TGTGCCAGCGGCAACAGGGTGAGAGAAAAACTGTTTTTT.

This chain links TRBV6-5 with TRBJ2-7, with 10 bases fitting TRBD2. Unmatched junction bases numbered 7, after V lost 2 bases and J lost 3 bases. Germline lookup yields CDR1 MNHEY and CDR2 SVGAGI. CDR3 length: 16 residues. For the CDR3, the DNA is TGTGCCAGCAGTTACGCACCTAGCGGGAGTTTCTACGAGCAGTACTTC. This codes for CASSYAPSGSFYEQYF.

This clone is a singleton in its sample. The same CDR3 arises from other DNA sequences in this sample as well. V and J are TRBV5-1 and TRBJ1-1; D is unresolved. The CDR3 is made up of 13 amino acids. Germline loops: CDR1 SGHRS, CDR2 YFSETQ. V dropped 0 bases and J dropped 1 base, with 4 bases sitting between them. Here the CDR3 reads CASSLGGNTEAFF. As DNA, the CDR3 is TGCGCCAGCAGCTTGGGAGGGAACACTGAAGCTTTCTTT. The full variable domain, in which reference TRBV5-1 and TRBJ1-1 provide the parts outside the CDR3, is KAGVTQTPRYLIKTRGQQVTLSCSPISGHRSVSWYQQTPGQGLQFLFEYFSETQRNKGNFPGRFSGRQFSNSRSEMNVSTLELGDSALYLCASSLGGNTEAFFGQGTRLTVV.

This clone was observed a single time. The rearrangement joins TRBV6-5 to TRBJ1-1; no firm D call. Trimming removed 0 bases from V and 0 bases from J, with 11 bases in between. This CDR3 has 16 residues. Germline V gene data show CDR1 as MNHEY and CDR2 as SVGAGI. The DNA of the CDR3 is TGTGCCAGCAGTTACTCCGGACTCCGACTGAACACTGAAGCTTTCTTT. This encodes CASSYSGLRLNTEAFF.

The genes are TRBV27 and TRBJ1-1, with TRBD1 matching 7 bases. The CDR3 is made up of 13 amino acids. From germline, CDR1 is MNHEY and CDR2 SMNVEV (reference sequence). V lost 5 bases and J lost 9; bases outside the gene matches: 9. The CDR3 sequence is CASSRLVQGKAFF. The CDR3 DNA reads as TGTGCCAGCAGTAGGCTTGTACAGGGGAAAGCTTTCTTT.

The chain links TRBV7-8 to TRBJ1-2; D is possibly TRBD1 (6 bases). Germline V lookup: CDR1 SGHVS, CDR2 FQNEAQ. The CDR3 consists of 13 residues. Trimming took off 4 bases at V and 8 bases at J, with 14 bases between the two ends. CDR3 bases: TGTGCCAGCAGCTCTCAGGGGCTGGGAGGCTACACCTTC. This translates into CASSSQGLGGYTF.

The chain links TRBV9 to TRBJ1-1; 10 nucleotides line up with TRBD1. Trimming at V came to 4 bases and at J to 11 bases, leaving 17 bases not matched to a gene. The germline CDR1 and CDR2 sequences are SGDLS and YYNGEE. The CDR3 has 16 amino acids. CDR3 residues: CASSPHGGGTGVNAFF. DNA of the CDR3: TGTGCCAGCAGCCCCCATGGGGGGGGGACAGGGGTGAACGCTTTCTTT.